This T cell receptor (beta chain) derives from a study of blood T cell repertoires in COVID-19. Study overall: Collection of acute and convalescent COVID-19 samples took place in the United States, Italy and Spain.

The germline gives CDR1 LGHDT, CDR2 YNNKEL (reference sequence). The CDR3 length is 16 residues. V lost 1 base and J lost 4, with 17 bases in between. As processed by the authors: Estimation of nucleated cell counts was performed using reference gene primer amplification. Here immunoSEQ multiplex PCR was the method, and the copy in TCRdb shows in-frame clones only, minus some. D and trimming were read from the DNA, whereas the V and J calls and clone size are those reported in that table. The repertoire consists of roughly 100,000 clones, with roughly 92% occurring once and the leading ten covering less than 7.5%.

This TCR was sampled from a man in his forties or fifties with active COVID-19. This sequence joins TRBV3-1 (or the pseudogene TRBV3-2) and TRBJ2-7; weak D call: TRBD2 (6 bases). Material: peripheral blood. The CDR3 protein is CASSQGLGGDRYEQYF. The CDR3 nucleotides read TGTGCCAGCAGCCAAGGGCTCGGCGGGGATAGGTACGAGCAGTACTTC.